One sample yielded the 18 T cell receptor beta chains listed below, sequenced in a study of T-cell memory formation after mild COVID-19. TCRdb reprocessed the 5' RACE reads via MiXCR and lists one record per CDR3 protein. The sample lists about 620,000 distinct CDR3 sequences, roughly 17% seen once, with around 11% in the top ten. The sequencing sample was made of PBMCs or a T cell subset sorted from them (not recorded which). The source of these receptors is an adult woman who had mild COVID-19 (a few samples of this study predate the infection). Cell type and time point are not known.

Only a few counts were recorded for this clonotype. In nucleotides, the CDR3 is TGTGCCAGCAGCTTAGGACAGGGCCCACCCGAATATGGCTACACCTTC. Its protein is CASSLGQGPPEYGYTF. The rearrangement joins TRBV7-9 to TRBJ1-2; 7 bases agree with TRBD1. CDR1 SEHNR and CDR2 FQNEAQ come from the germline V gene (reference sequence). V gave up 1 base and J gave up 5 bases; unmatched junction bases: 10. The CDR3 covers 16 residues.

The sample holds many counts of this clonotype. This chain links TRBV3-1 with TRBJ2-1; no clear D. Between the trimmed V and J ends, which lost 4 bases and 7 bases, there was a span of 5 bases. The CDR3 is made up of 11 amino acids. In germline, CDR1 is LGHDT, CDR2 YNNKEL (reference sequence). DNA for the CDR3: TGTGCCAGCAGCCGCATGAATGAGCAGTTCTTC. This codes for CASSRMNEQFF.

The chain joins TRBV15 to TRBJ2-1, with a possible D match to TRBD1 (6 bases). The CDR3 sequence is 14 residues long. Looked up from germline, CDR1 is LNHNV and CDR2 is YYDKDF (reference sequence). The V and J ends lost 3 bases and 4 bases respectively, with 10 bases between them. CDR3 sequence: CATSSTTGYNEQFF. In DNA form, the CDR3 reads TGTGCCACCAGCAGCACGACAGGATACAATGAGCAGTTCTTC.

The chain couples TRBV4-2 to TRBJ2-7, with 11 bases aligning to TRBD2. The CDR3 contains 15 residues. The germline V gene encodes CDR1 LGHNA and CDR2 YNFKEQ. Trimming removed 3 bases from V and 5 bases from J; junction bases left unmatched: 6. The CDR3 DNA is TGTGCCAGCAGCCACCCGGGACTAGCGGTTGACGAGCAGTACTTC. It translates to CASSHPGLAVDEQYF.

V usage is TRBV6-4 and J usage is TRBJ2-1; 7 nucleotides align to TRBD2. Germline loops: CDR1 MRHNA, CDR2 SNTAGT. The V gene end was trimmed by 0 bases and the J gene end by 9 bases; junction bases not matched to a gene: 5. The CDR3 runs to 14 residues. CDR3 protein: CASSDSFAGAEQFF. DNA for the CDR3: TGTGCCAGCAGTGACTCTTTTGCGGGAGCTGAGCAGTTCTTC.

The V and J genes are TRBV20-1 and TRBJ1-2, with TRBD1 as a possible D gene (5 bases). V was clipped by 0 bases and J by 2 bases, with 10 bases between them. Germline-derived CDR1 and CDR2 are DFQATT and SNEGSKA (reference sequence). The length of the CDR3 is 14 residues. CDR3 bases: TGCAGTGCTAGAGATTTAGAGGGGAACTATGGCTACACCTTC. It translates to CSARDLEGNYGYTF.

This clonotype has only a few counts. The rearrangement joins TRBV4-1 to TRBJ2-7; D is unresolved. Germline V CDR1 and CDR2: MGHRA, YSYEKL. Trimming pared 3 bases from V and 4 bases from J, leaving 13 bases between. The CDR3 runs 14 residues. This CDR3 reads CASSHPGYDYEQYF. For the CDR3, the DNA is TGCGCCAGCAGCCACCCGGGTTATGATTACGAGCAGTACTTC.

This clonotype was detected only a few times. V is TRBV5-1 and J is TRBJ2-2; 10 nucleotides match TRBD2. Germline V lookup: CDR1 SGHRS, CDR2 YFSETQ. V was clipped by 1 base and J by 2 bases; unmatched bases: 5. The CDR3 totals 17 residues. CDR3 sequence: CASSLFLAGGNTGELFF. CDR3 DNA sequence: TGCGCCAGCAGCTTGTTTTTAGCGGGAGGAAACACCGGGGAGCTGTTTTTT.

The sample holds a few counts of this clonotype. The chain's CDR3 is CASRLAGEGASEQYF. CDR3 sequence (DNA): TGTGCCAGCAGACTAGCGGGAGAAGGGGCCTCCGAGCAGTACTTC. The chain employs TRBV7-2 and TRBJ2-7, with TRBD2 matching over 11 bases. CDR1 and CDR2 (germline): SGHTA, FQGNSA. V lost 6 bases and J lost 6; bases outside the gene matches: 10. This CDR3 contains 15 residues.

This chain uses TRBV6-6 with TRBJ2-1, with 13 nucleotides matching TRBD2. Germline lookup yields CDR1 MNHNY and CDR2 SVGAGI (reference sequence). J gave up 5 bases and V 5 bases, and 6 bases lay outside the gene matches. CDR3 length: 16 amino acids. This CDR3 reads CASSRTGTSGDNEQFF. The CDR3 DNA is TGTGCCAGCAGTAGAACCGGGACTAGCGGGGACAATGAGCAGTTCTTC.

The genes are TRBV11-1 and TRBJ2-1; D is uncertain. V gave up 5 bases and J gave up 2 bases, with 7 bases separating them. The CDR3 consists of 13 residues. In germline, CDR1 is SGHAT, CDR2 FQDESV (reference sequence). The CDR3, as DNA: TGTGCCAGCAGCCCAGTGGCCTACAATGAGCAGTTCTTC. Protein product: CASSPVAYNEQFF.

This clonotype showed up just a few times. The V gene is TRBV27, the J gene TRBJ1-5, with TRBD1 matching over 7 bases. This CDR3 comprises 16 residues. CDR1 is MNHEY and CDR2 is SMNVEV in the germline V gene (reference sequence). Germline trimming cut 5 bases from V and 9 bases from J; bases unmatched to any gene: 16. The CDR3 DNA reads TGTGCCAGCAGTAGACGACAGGGCCCGTTTGTTGGGCCCCAGCATTTT. Residues: CASSRRQGPFVGPQHF.

This clonotype was found a few times. This sequence joins TRBV3-1 and TRBJ2-5; D not certain. V lost 2 bases to trimming and J lost 5 bases, with 15 bases between them. The germline V gene has CDR1 LGHDT and CDR2 YNNKEL (reference sequence). The CDR3 spans 15 residues. CDR3 in amino acids: CASSQSPLTAETQYF. The CDR3 DNA sequence: TGTGCCAGCAGCCAATCTCCCCTCACCGCGGAGACCCAGTACTTC.

The V gene is TRBV15, the J gene TRBJ2-7; a weak D match, TRBD1 (5 bases). V was cut by 8 bases and J by 2 bases, with 13 bases left in between. The CDR3 contains 13 residues. Per germline, CDR1 LNHNV and CDR2 YYDKDF (reference sequence). The CDR3 reads CATGLRGAYEQYF. The DNA of the CDR3 is TGTGCCACCGGTTTAAGGGGTGCCTACGAGCAGTACTTC.

The V and J genes are TRBV7-6 and TRBJ1-1; TRBD1 matches 7 bases. The germline V gene has CDR1 SGHVS and CDR2 FNYEAQ. CDR3 size: 14 residues. This CDR3 reads CAVTGLIGNTEAFF. The CDR3 nucleotides read TGTGCGGTGACAGGGCTGATAGGGAACACTGAAGCTTTCTTT.

This clonotype has a handful of counts. V is TRBV5-1 and J is TRBJ1-1; 8 nucleotides line up with TRBD1. Trimming cost V 3 bases and J 1 base; bases outside gene matches: 5. Germline CDR1 SGHRS, CDR2 YFSETQ. The CDR3 is 15 residues long. The CDR3 here is CASSSRGPGNTEAFF. The CDR3 region has the DNA TGCGCCAGCAGCTCCAGGGGGCCAGGGAACACTGAAGCTTTCTTT.

This clonotype was seen more than once but under ten times. The rearrangement links TRBV5-1 to TRBJ2-1; no clear D gene. CDR3 length: 14 residues. The ends were cut back, 1 base at V and 12 bases at J, with 17 bases in the middle. Germline CDR1 and CDR2: SGHRS and YFSETQ. The CDR3 DNA is TGCGCCAGCAGCTTGTGGACGGAGAATTCGGGGCAGTTCTTC. It is translated as CASSLWTENSGQFF. Full variable domain (missing parts from reference TRBV5-1 and TRBJ2-1): KAGVTQTPRYLIKTRGQQVTLSCSPISGHRSVSWYQQTPGQGLQFLFEYFSETQRNKGNFPGRFSGRQFSNSRSEMNVSTLELGDSALYLCASSLWTENSGQFFGPGTRLTVL.

The CDR3 DNA is TGTGCCAGCAGTTACGAGGGACTTACTCACTACGAGCAGTACTTC. It yields the protein CASSYEGLTHYEQYF. The V and J genes are TRBV6-6 and TRBJ2-7, with D possibly being TRBD2 (6 bases). Germline CDR1 MNHNY, CDR2 SVGAGI (reference sequence). The CDR3 consists of 15 residues. The V and J ends lost 2 bases and 3 bases respectively, with 14 bases between them.